A single sample is the source of the 29 T cell receptor beta chains below, sequenced in a study of shared clonotypes between healthy human individuals. Only in-frame clones appear in the TCRdb table, and some are missing; sequencing was by immunoSEQ multiplex PCR. The sample has some 2,100,000 clones, about 94% seen once. What was sequenced was naive CD4+ T cells sorted from blood. Subset denoted: CD45RA+ positively selected. These receptors all come from a man aged 18 to 29 in good health.

This sequence joins TRBV28 and TRBJ1-5; D is perhaps TRBD1 (6 bases). The CDR3 totals 16 residues. Germline assignment: CDR1 MDHEN and CDR2 SYDVKM. The V gene lost 6 bases and the J gene lost 0 bases, with 15 bases spanning the gap. The CDR3 DNA is TGTGCCAGCAGCGAAGACAGGCATATTAGCAATCAGCCCCAGCATTTT. This encodes CASSEDRHISNQPQHF.

The chain recombines TRBV30 with TRBJ2-5; 8 bases map to TRBD2. Looked up from germline, CDR1 is GTSNPN and CDR2 is SVGIG (reference sequence). J was trimmed by 5 bases and V by 5 bases; bases with no gene match: 7. The CDR3 is 13 amino acids. The CDR3 reads CAWDPAGAETQYF. The CDR3 DNA sequence: TGTGCCTGGGACCCAGCGGGAGCTGAGACCCAGTACTTC.

Of note for this clone: Other DNA variants within this sample encode the same CDR3. The chain is built from TRBV18 and TRBJ1-4, with 7 bases fitting TRBD1. Germline V gives CDR1 KGHSH, CDR2 LQKENI. J was trimmed by 5 bases and V by 1 base; bases with no gene match: 1. The CDR3 spans 14 residues. The CDR3 here is CASSPQGANEKLFF. As DNA, the CDR3 is TGTGCCAGCTCACCACAGGGGGCAAATGAAAAACTGTTTTTT.

Concerning this clone: The sample has other DNA sequences that encode this CDR3 too. The rearrangement links TRBV29-1 to TRBJ1-1; 7 bases map to TRBD1. Germline V CDR1 and CDR2: SQVTM, ANQGSEA. CDR3 length equals 12 residues. Trimming took 5 bases from V and 3 from J; bases not matched to a gene: 3. CDR3 amino acids: CSVNRGDTEAFF. DNA for the CDR3: TGCAGCGTTAACAGGGGCGACACTGAAGCTTTCTTT. The complete variable domain, with remaining parts taken from reference TRBV29-1 and TRBJ1-1, reads SAVISQKPSRDICQRGTSLTIQCQVDSQVTMMFWYRQQPGQSLTLIATANQGSEATYESGFVIDKFPISRPNLTFSTLTVSNMSPEDSSIYLCSVNRGDTEAFFGQGTRLTVV.

As concerns this clone: Distinct nucleotide sequences in the sample also encode this CDR3. The chain uses TRBV18 and TRBJ2-1, with 9 bases identical to TRBD2. CDR1 and CDR2 (germline): KGHSH, LQKENI. The CDR3 consists of 16 residues. Germline trimming cut 0 bases from V and 4 bases from J; bases unmatched to any gene: 4. This CDR3 is CASSPPASGVYNEQFF. CDR3 DNA: TGTGCCAGCTCACCACCCGCTAGCGGGGTGTACAATGAGCAGTTCTTC.

The CDR3 nucleotides are TGCGCCAGCAGTGAGTCGGGGACAGGGACCTACGAGCAGTACTTC. This encodes CASSESGTGTYEQYF. The V and J genes are TRBV10-2 and TRBJ2-7, with 9 bases aligning to TRBD1. V shed 0 bases, J shed 2 bases, and the junction held 2 bases outside the gene matches. Germline loops: CDR1 WSHSY, CDR2 SAAADI. CDR3 length: 15 amino acids.

This rearrangement joins TRBV10-2 to TRBJ2-1; tentative D call: TRBD2 (5 bases). Trimming shortened V by 6 bases and J by 12 bases, and 15 bases separated the two germline ends. This CDR3 spans 12 amino acids. Germline lookup yields CDR1 WSHSY and CDR2 SAAADI. The CDR3 DNA reads TGCGCCAGCAGCAATCTAGCATTGTGGCAGTTCTTC. This gives the protein CASSNLALWQFF.

The V gene is TRBV6-4, the J gene TRBJ1-6; 10 nucleotides align to TRBD1. This CDR3 has 14 amino acids. The trim removed 10 bases at V and 8 bases at J, leaving 8 bases unmatched. Germline V CDR1 and CDR2: MRHNA, SNTAGT. The CDR3 sequence is CANAETGGHSPLHF. In DNA form, the CDR3 reads TGTGCCAACGCAGAGACAGGGGGCCATTCACCCCTCCACTTT.

This chain links TRBV15 with TRBJ2-6; 8 nucleotides line up with TRBD1. Germline V gives CDR1 LNHNV, CDR2 YYDKDF (reference sequence). V lost 6 bases, J lost 0 bases, and 4 bases stayed unmatched. The CDR3 length is 16 residues. The CDR3, as DNA: TGTGCCACCAGGACAGGGGACCGCTCTGGGGCCAACGTCCTGACTTTC. Amino acids: CATRTGDRSGANVLTF.

The CDR3 nucleotides are TGTGCCCTAGCGGGCTCTGGGGCCAACGTCCTGACTTTC. It translates to CALAGSGANVLTF. The rearrangement joins TRBV7-2 to TRBJ2-6, with 8 bases that match TRBD2. The germline V gene has CDR1 SGHTA and CDR2 FQGNSA. Germline trimming cut 11 bases from V and 0 bases from J; bases unmatched to any gene: 0. This CDR3 has 13 residues.

This chain uses TRBV30 with TRBJ1-6, with a tentative D call TRBD1 (5 bases). The V gene's germline CDR1 is GTSNPN and CDR2 SVGIG (reference sequence). Trimming shortened V by 1 base and J by 10 bases, and 11 bases separated the two germline ends. There are 13 residues in the CDR3. The CDR3 bases are TGTGCCTGGAGTGGGGACCTAGGGTCACCCCTCCACTTT. It specifies CAWSGDLGSPLHF.

V gene TRBV11-2 combines with J gene TRBJ2-7, with D possibly being TRBD1 (5 bases). Trimming pared 0 bases from V and 12 bases from J, leaving 15 bases between. This CDR3 has 13 amino acids. CDR1 is SGHAT, CDR2 FQNNGV, per germline. CDR3 bases: TGTGCCAGCAGCTTAGATGCCCCCAGGGAAAGGTACTTC. It codes for CASSLDAPRERYF.

Worth noting for this clone: The same CDR3 arises from other DNA sequences in this sample as well. The rearrangement joins TRBV7-3 to TRBJ1-5; tentatively, D is TRBD1 (6 bases). Germline assignment: CDR1 SGHTA and CDR2 FQGTGA. V was shortened by 0 bases and J by 7 bases, with 7 bases between the two germline ends. The CDR3 consists of 13 residues. In DNA, the CDR3 is TGTGCCAGCAGCTTAACGGGGGGCCAGCCCCAGCATTTT. Amino acids: CASSLTGGQPQHF.

The gene calls are TRBV6-1 and TRBJ1-1; D is possibly TRBD1 (5 bases). Germline CDR1 reads MNHNS; CDR2 reads SASEGT. The V gene lost 6 bases and the J gene lost 4 bases, with 18 bases spanning the gap. The CDR3 spans 15 residues. In DNA form, the CDR3 reads TGTGCCAGCAGGGGGCAGGTAGGTTTTGGCACTGAAGCTTTCTTT. As protein: CASRGQVGFGTEAFF.

Comments on this clone: The sample has other DNA sequences that encode this CDR3 too. Here the CDR3 DNA reads TGTGCCAGCAGTGTAGGACAGGTGAATCAGCCCCAGCATTTT. Protein sequence: CASSVGQVNQPQHF. This chain connects TRBV6-1 to TRBJ1-5; 7 nucleotides match TRBD1. The CDR3 runs 14 residues. Germline V CDR1 and CDR2: MNHNS, SASEGT. The V and J ends lost 4 bases and 4 bases, in that order; junction bases with no gene match: 4.

The V gene is TRBV27, the J gene TRBJ1-2; 10 bases match TRBD1. Germline loops: CDR1 MNHEY, CDR2 SMNVEV (reference sequence). The CDR3 spans 16 residues. Trimming took 2 bases from V and 6 from J; bases not matched to a gene: 9. CDR3 sequence: CASSLKGDRGPDGYTF. The CDR3 DNA sequence: TGTGCCAGCAGTTTAAAGGGCGACAGGGGGCCAGATGGCTACACCTTC.

The chain links TRBV18 to TRBJ2-1; TRBD2 matches at 14 bases. The germline V gene has CDR1 KGHSH and CDR2 LQKENI. Trimming took 4 bases from V and 5 from J; bases not matched to a gene: 7. This CDR3 is 17 amino acids long. CDR3 protein: CASSLGLAGGLDNEQFF. In nucleotides, the CDR3 is TGTGCCAGCTCACTCGGACTAGCGGGAGGACTTGACAATGAGCAGTTCTTC.

The rearrangement uses TRBV4-1 and TRBJ2-3, with D unclear. V was trimmed by 3 bases and J by 5 bases, leaving 15 bases between them. This CDR3 region has 15 residues. Germline V gene lookup returns CDR1 MGHRA and CDR2 YSYEKL. The CDR3 nucleotides are TGCGCCAGCAGCCAGCGGACCACAGTAGGAGATACGCAGTATTTT. Its protein product is CASSQRTTVGDTQYF.

This clone occurred once. Other nucleotide sequences from this sample produce the same CDR3. V and J are TRBV5-4 and TRBJ2-7, with TRBD1 as a possible D gene (6 bases). Germline V gene lookup returns CDR1 SGHNT and CDR2 YYREEE (reference sequence). The CDR3 totals 13 residues. V was pared by 2 bases and J by 1 base, with 7 bases between. The CDR3 loop is CASSLTGSYEQYF. DNA of the CDR3: TGTGCCAGCAGCTTAACAGGGTCCTACGAGCAGTACTTC.

This rearrangement joins TRBV23-1 to TRBJ2-3; D is undetermined. TRBV23-1 is identified as an open reading frame with a role that is uncertain. This CDR3 comprises 17 residues. Between the trimmed V and J ends, which lost 4 bases and 1 base, there was a span of 18 bases. The CDR3 reads CASSRTSTFERTDTQYF. In nucleotides, the CDR3 is TGCGCCAGCAGTCGAACATCCACTTTTGAACGCACAGATACGCAGTATTTT.

CDR3 nucleotide sequence: TGTGCCAGCAGCTTGCAGGGGGCGCGGGGTCTAAATTCACCCCTCCACTTT. This gives the protein CASSLQGARGLNSPLHF. V gene TRBV7-2 combines with J gene TRBJ1-6, with 8 bases fitting TRBD1. The trim removed 3 bases at V and 7 bases at J, leaving 11 bases unmatched. Per germline, CDR1 SGHTA and CDR2 FQGNSA. The CDR3 is 17 amino acids. The complete variable domain, with remaining parts taken from reference TRBV7-2 and TRBJ1-6, reads GAGVSQSPSNKVTEKGKDVELRCDPISGHTALYWYRQSLGQGLEFLIYFQGNSAPDKSGLPSDRFSAERTGGSVSTLTIQRTQQEDSAVYLCASSLQGARGLNSPLHFGNGTRLTVT.

The chain employs TRBV7-6 and TRBJ2-6; 7 bases map to TRBD2. The CDR3 is made up of 16 amino acids. V was clipped by 5 bases and J by 0 bases; unmatched bases: 4. Germline V gene lookup returns CDR1 SGHVS and CDR2 FNYEAQ. The CDR3 coding sequence is TGTGCCAGCAGCAAAGGGAGGGACTCTGGGGCCAACGTCCTGACTTTC. Protein sequence: CASSKGRDSGANVLTF. Full variable domain (missing parts from reference TRBV7-6 and TRBJ2-6): GAGVSQSPRYKVTKRGQDVALRCDPISGHVSLYWYRQALGQGPEFLTYFNYEAQQDKSGLPNDRFSAERPEGSISTLTIQRTEQRDSAMYRCASSKGRDSGANVLTFGAGSRLTVL.

The chain recombines TRBV29-1 with TRBJ2-5, with D possibly being TRBD1 or TRBD2 (6 bases each). Germline V gene sequence: CDR1 SQVTM, CDR2 ANQGSEA. Trimming cost V 3 bases and J 0 bases, with 17 bases left between them. The CDR3 covers 16 residues. CDR3 nucleotide sequence: TGCAGCGTTGACAGAAGGGGGACTGCCGACCAAGAGACCCAGTACTTC. It translates to CSVDRRGTADQETQYF.

With regard to this clone: Additional DNA sequences in this sample encode the identical CDR3. This chain connects TRBV9 to TRBJ1-6; TRBD1 agrees at 7 bases. J gave up 7 bases and V 2 bases, and 6 bases lay outside the gene matches. The CDR3 sequence is 15 residues long. Germline-derived CDR1 and CDR2 are SGDLS and YYNGEE. DNA of the CDR3: TGTGCCAGCAGCGTTGAGGGGGCCGGGAATTCACCCCTCCACTTT. Residues: CASSVEGAGNSPLHF.

The V and J genes are TRBV6-5 and TRBJ2-5; D not resolved. The J call may be faulty, since TRBJ2-7 better matches the DNA end. The CDR3 contains 12 residues. Germline assignment: CDR1 MNHEY and CDR2 SVGAGI. The chain's CDR3 is CASSLDRSEQYF. The CDR3 DNA sequence: TGTGCCAGCAGTTTGGACCGCAGCGAGCAGTACTTC.

This chain connects TRBV7-9 to TRBJ1-2; D is unclear. The CDR3 is 13 amino acids. Trimming removed 2 bases at V and 2 bases at J, with 6 bases between. Germline V lookup: CDR1 SEHNR, CDR2 FQNEAQ (reference sequence). In DNA form, the CDR3 reads TGTGCCAGCAGCTTAAACACGAACTATGGCTACACCTTC. Residues: CASSLNTNYGYTF.

CDR3 in DNA: TGTGCCAGTAGTTCGTGGGGGCAGGGGAATTCACCCCTCCACTTT. Protein sequence: CASSSWGQGNSPLHF. The chain recombines TRBV19 with TRBJ1-6; D perhaps matches TRBD1 (6 bases). Trimming took 5 bases from V and 7 from J, leaving 15 bases between them. CDR3 length equals 15 residues. CDR1 and CDR2 from the germline V gene are LNHDA and SQIVND (reference sequence).

The V gene is TRBV4-3, the J gene TRBJ2-5; D is perhaps TRBD1 (6 bases). The V end was cut by 2 bases, the J end by 5 bases, with 15 bases between. This CDR3 contains 15 residues. Germline CDR1 LGHNA, CDR2 YSLEER. The CDR3: CASSQTQGPPETQYF. In DNA, the CDR3 is TGCGCCAGCAGCCAAACCCAGGGGCCCCCGGAGACCCAGTACTTC.

This chain links TRBV25-1 with TRBJ1-6; TRBD1 matches at 7 bases. V was clipped by 2 bases and J by 5 bases; unmatched bases: 3. This CDR3 has 15 amino acids. Germline loops: CDR1 MGHDK, CDR2 SYGVNS. In DNA, the CDR3 is TGTGCCAGCAGTGAAGCGACAGGGAATAATTCACCCCTCCACTTT. Protein sequence: CASSEATGNNSPLHF.